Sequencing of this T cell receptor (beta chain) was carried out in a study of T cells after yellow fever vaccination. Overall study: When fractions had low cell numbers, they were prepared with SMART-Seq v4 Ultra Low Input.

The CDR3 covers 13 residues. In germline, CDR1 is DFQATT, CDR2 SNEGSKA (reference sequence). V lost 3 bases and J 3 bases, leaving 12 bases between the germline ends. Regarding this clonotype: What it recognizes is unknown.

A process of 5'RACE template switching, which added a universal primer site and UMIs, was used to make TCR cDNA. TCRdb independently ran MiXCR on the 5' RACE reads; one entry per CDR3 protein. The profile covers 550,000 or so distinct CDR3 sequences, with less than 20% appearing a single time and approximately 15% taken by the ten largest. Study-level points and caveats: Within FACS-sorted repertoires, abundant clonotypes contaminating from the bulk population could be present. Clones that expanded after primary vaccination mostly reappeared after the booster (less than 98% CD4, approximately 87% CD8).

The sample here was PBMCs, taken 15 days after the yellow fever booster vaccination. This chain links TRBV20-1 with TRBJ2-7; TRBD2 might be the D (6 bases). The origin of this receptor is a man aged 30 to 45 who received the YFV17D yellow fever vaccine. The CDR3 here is CSARGLTLYEQYF. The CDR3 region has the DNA TGCAGTGCTAGGGGACTGACCCTCTACGAGCAGTACTTC.